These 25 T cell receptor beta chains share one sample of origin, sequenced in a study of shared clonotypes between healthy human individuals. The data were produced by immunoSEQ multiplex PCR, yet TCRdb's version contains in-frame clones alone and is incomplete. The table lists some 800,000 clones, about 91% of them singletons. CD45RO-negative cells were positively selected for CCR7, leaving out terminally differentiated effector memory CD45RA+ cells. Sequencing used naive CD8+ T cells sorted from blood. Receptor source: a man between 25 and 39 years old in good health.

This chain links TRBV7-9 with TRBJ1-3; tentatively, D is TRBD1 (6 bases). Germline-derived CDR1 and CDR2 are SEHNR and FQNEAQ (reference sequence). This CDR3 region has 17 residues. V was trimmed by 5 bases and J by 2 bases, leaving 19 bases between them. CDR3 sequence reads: CASSPSRGAAPGNTIYF. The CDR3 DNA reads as TGTGCCAGCAGCCCCTCTCGGGGGGCTGCACCTGGAAACACCATATATTTT.

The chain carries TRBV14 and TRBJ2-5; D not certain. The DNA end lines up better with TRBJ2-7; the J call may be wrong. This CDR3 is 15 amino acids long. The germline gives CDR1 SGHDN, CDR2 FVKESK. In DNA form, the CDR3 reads TGTGCCAGCAGCCAAGATGGGCGGCCGTCCTACGAGCAGTACTTC. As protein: CASSQDGRPSYEQYF.

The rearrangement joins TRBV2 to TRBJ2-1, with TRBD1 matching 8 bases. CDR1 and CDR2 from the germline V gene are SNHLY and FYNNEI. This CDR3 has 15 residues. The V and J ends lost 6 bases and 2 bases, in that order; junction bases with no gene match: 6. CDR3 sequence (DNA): TGTGCCAGCAGAAAGGGACAGGAGGCCTACAATGAGCAGTTCTTC. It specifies CASRKGQEAYNEQFF.

The CDR3 nucleotides are TGTGCCACCGGGTACACCTACGAGCAGTACTTC. Its translation: CATGYTYEQYF. V usage is TRBV19 and J usage is TRBJ2-7; D is unclear. The germline CDR1 and CDR2 sequences are LNHDA and SQIVND (reference sequence). V dropped 10 bases and J dropped 2 bases, with 9 bases sitting between them. The CDR3 runs 11 residues.

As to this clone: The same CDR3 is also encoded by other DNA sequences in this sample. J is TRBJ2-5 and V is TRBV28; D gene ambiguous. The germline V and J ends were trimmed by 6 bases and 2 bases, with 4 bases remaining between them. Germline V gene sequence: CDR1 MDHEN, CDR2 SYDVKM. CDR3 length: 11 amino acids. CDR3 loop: CASSLQETQYF. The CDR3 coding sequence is TGTGCCAGCAGCCTACAAGAGACCCAGTACTTC.

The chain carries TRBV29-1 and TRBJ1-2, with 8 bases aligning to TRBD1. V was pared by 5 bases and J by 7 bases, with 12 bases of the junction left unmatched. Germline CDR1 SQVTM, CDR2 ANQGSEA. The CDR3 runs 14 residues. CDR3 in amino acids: CSVPRTSGGPGYTF. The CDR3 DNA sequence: TGCAGCGTTCCACGAACTTCAGGGGGCCCTGGCTACACCTTC.

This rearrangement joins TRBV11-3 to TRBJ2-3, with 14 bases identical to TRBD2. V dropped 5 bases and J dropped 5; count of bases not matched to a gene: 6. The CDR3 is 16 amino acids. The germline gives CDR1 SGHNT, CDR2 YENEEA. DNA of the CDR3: TGTGCCAGCAGCGGGCGACTAGCGGGAGGGGAAGATACGCAGTATTTT. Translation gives CASSGRLAGGEDTQYF.

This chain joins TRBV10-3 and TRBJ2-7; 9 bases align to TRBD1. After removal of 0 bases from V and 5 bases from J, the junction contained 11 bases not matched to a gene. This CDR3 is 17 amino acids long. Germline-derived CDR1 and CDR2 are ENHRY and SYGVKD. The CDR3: CAISESDVPTGGHEQYF. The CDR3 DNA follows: TGTGCCATCAGTGAGTCGGACGTTCCTACAGGGGGCCACGAGCAGTACTTC.

CDR3: CASSDGTDYTF. CDR3 DNA: TGTGCCAGCAGCGACGGGACAGACTACACCTTC. The V call is TRBV9, the J call TRBJ1-2; 7 positions agree with TRBD1. V lost 3 bases and J lost 10; bases outside the gene matches: 3. CDR1 is SGDLS and CDR2 is YYNGEE in the germline V gene. The CDR3 covers 11 residues.

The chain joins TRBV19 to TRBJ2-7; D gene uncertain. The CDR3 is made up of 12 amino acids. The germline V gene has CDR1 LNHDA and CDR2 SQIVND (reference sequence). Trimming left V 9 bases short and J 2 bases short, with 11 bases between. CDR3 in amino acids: CASATTPYEQYF. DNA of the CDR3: TGTGCCAGCGCGACAACCCCCTACGAGCAGTACTTC.

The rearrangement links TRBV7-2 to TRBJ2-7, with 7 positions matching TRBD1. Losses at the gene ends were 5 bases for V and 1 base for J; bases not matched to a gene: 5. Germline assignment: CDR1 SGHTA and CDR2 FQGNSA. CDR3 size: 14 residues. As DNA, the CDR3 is TGTGCCAGCAGCCTGGGACAGAAATCCTACGAGCAGTACTTC. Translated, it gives CASSLGQKSYEQYF.

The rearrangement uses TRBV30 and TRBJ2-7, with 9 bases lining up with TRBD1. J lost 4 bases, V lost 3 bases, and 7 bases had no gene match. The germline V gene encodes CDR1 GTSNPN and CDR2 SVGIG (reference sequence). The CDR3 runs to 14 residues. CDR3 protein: CAWRDYRGHYEQYF. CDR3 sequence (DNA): TGTGCCTGGAGGGACTACAGGGGGCATTACGAGCAGTACTTC.

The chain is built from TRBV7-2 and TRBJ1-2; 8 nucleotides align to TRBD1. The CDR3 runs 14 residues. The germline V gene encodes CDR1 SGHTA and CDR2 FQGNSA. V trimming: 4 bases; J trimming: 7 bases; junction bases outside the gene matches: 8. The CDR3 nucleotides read TGTGCCAGCAGCTCCTATAAAACAGGGGGTGGCTACACCTTC. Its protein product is CASSSYKTGGGYTF.

CDR3 in DNA: TGTGCCACCAGCCCCCAGGTCGGGGGTCCTGACTATGGCTACACCTTC. This gives the protein CATSPQVGGPDYGYTF. The J gene is TRBJ1-2, the V gene TRBV15, with D possibly TRBD1 on 5 matching bases. Trimming pared 5 bases from V and 3 bases from J, leaving 19 bases between. The CDR3 extends over 16 amino acids. From germline, CDR1 is LNHNV and CDR2 YYDKDF (reference sequence).

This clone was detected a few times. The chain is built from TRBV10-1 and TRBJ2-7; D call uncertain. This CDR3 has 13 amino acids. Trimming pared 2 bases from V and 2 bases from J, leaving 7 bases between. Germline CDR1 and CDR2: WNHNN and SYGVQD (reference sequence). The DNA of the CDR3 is TGCGCCAGCAGTGAGGGTCGAGCCTACGAGCAGTACTTC. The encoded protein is CASSEGRAYEQYF.

The CDR3, as DNA: TGTGCCAGCAGCTTCTGGGGACAGGGGGACCACGAGCAGTACTTC. Its translation: CASSFWGQGDHEQYF. The chain employs TRBV7-9 and TRBJ2-7; 11 nucleotides line up with TRBD1. Trimming cost V 3 bases and J 5 bases; bases outside gene matches: 6. The CDR3 has 15 amino acids. Germline values: CDR1 SEHNR, CDR2 FQNEAQ (reference sequence).

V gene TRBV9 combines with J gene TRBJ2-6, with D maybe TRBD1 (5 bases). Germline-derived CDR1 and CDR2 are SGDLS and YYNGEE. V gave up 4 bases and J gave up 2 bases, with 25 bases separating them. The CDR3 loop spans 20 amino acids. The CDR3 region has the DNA TGTGCCAGCAGCCCCACGTCTATCCACCACGACAGAACTGGGGCCAACGTCCTGACTTTC. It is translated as CASSPTSIHHDRTGANVLTF.

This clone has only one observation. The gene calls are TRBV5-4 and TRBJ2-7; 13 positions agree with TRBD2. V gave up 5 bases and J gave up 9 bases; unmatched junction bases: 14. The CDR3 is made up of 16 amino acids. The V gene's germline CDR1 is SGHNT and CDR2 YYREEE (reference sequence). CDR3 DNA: TGTGCCAGCAGTCCGGGACTAGCGGGACAAAAGTTAGCGCAGTACTTC. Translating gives CASSPGLAGQKLAQYF.

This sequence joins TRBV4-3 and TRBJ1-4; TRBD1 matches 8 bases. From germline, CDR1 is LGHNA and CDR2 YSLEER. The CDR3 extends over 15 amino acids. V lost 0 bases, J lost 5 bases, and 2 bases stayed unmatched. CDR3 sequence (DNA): TGCGCCAGCAGCCAAGATCAGGGGGCAAATGAAAAACTGTTTTTT. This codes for CASSQDQGANEKLFF.

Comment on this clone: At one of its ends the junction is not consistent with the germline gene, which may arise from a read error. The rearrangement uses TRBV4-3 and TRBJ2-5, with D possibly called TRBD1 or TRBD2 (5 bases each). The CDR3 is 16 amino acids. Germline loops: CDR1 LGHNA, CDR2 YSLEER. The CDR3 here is CASSQDRASRTGAVDF. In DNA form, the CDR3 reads TGCGCCAGCAGCCAAGATCGGGCTAGCCGAACAGGTGCAGTAGACTTC.

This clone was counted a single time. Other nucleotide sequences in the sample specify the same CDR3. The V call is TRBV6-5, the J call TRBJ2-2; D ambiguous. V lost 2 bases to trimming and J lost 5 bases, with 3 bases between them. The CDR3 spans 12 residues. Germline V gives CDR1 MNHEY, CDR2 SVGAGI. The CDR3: CASSYLTGELFF. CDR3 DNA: TGTGCCAGCAGTTACCTGACCGGGGAGCTGTTTTTT.

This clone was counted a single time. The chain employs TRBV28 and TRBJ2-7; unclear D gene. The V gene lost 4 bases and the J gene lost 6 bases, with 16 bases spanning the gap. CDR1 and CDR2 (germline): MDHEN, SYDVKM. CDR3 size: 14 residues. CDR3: CASSSSERTSEQYF. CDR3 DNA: TGTGCCAGCAGTTCCAGCGAACGAACGAGCGAGCAGTACTTC. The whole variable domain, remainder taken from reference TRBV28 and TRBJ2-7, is DVKVTQSSRYLVKRTGEKVFLECVQDMDHENMFWYRQDPGLGLRLIYFSYDVKMKEKGDIPEGYSVSREKKERFSLILESASTNQTSMYLCASSSSERTSEQYFGPGTRLTVT.

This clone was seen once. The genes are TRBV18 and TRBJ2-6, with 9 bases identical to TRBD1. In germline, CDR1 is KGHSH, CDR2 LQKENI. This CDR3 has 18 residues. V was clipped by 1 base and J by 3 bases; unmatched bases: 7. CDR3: CASSPLGQGSFGANVLTF. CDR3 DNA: TGTGCCAGCTCACCACTAGGACAGGGGTCTTTTGGGGCCAACGTCCTGACTTTC.

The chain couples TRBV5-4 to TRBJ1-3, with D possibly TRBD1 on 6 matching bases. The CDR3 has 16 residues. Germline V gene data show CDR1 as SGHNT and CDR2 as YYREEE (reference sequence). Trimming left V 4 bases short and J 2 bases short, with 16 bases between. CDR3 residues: CASSPRQVDTGNTIYF. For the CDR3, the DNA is TGTGCCAGCAGCCCGAGACAGGTTGACACTGGAAACACCATATATTTT.

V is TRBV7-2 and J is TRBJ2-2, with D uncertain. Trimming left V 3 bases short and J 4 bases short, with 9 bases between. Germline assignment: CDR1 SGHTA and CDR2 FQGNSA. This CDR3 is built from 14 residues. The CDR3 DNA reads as TGTGCCAGCAGCTTTAGAGTGGGCACCGGGGAGCTGTTTTTT. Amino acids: CASSFRVGTGELFF.